The 9 T cell receptor beta chains below come from one sample, sequenced in a study of breast tumors, draining lymph nodes, adjacent tissues. Axillary draining lymph nodes of breast cancer patients supplied the node samples. Each CDR3 protein is one row after TCRdb ran MiXCR on the multiplex PCR reads. Of about 140,000 distinct CDR3 sequences listed, 32% are singletons. The specimen sequenced was axillary lymph node tissue. The receptors here all came from a female donor with breast cancer. Some clones in this sample may be carry-over from other donors' samples.

This clonotype was seen repeatedly, ten times or more. The chain has TRBV12-3 or TRBV12-4 and TRBJ2-7; tentative D call: TRBD1 (6 bases). This CDR3 region has 12 residues. V shed 7 bases and J shed 6 bases, with 13 bases lying between them. CDR3 nucleotide sequence: TGTGCCAGCACTATGGAAGGGGGCGAGCAGTACGTC. Protein product: CASTMEGGEQYV.

The chain links TRBV3-1 to TRBJ2-1, with 7 bases that match TRBD2. J lost 3 bases, V lost 0 bases, and 11 bases had no gene match. This CDR3 has 18 amino acids. In germline, CDR1 is LGHDT, CDR2 YNNKEL (reference sequence). This chain's CDR3 is CASSQEGSWRGNYNEQFF. The DNA of the CDR3 is TGTGCCAGCAGCCAAGAGGGGAGTTGGCGGGGGAACTACAATGAGCAGTTCTTC.

This clonotype was observed once. The chain combines TRBV7-8 with TRBJ2-3, with 12 nucleotides matching TRBD2. The V gene's germline CDR1 is SGHVS and CDR2 FQNEAQ. This CDR3 has 16 amino acids. The ends lost 5 bases at V and 4 bases at J; junction bases unmatched: 7. CDR3 sequence reads: CASSHLAGGRSDTQYF. DNA of the CDR3: TGTGCCAGCAGCCACCTAGCGGGGGGGCGTTCAGATACGCAGTATTTT.

The gene calls are TRBV5-1 and TRBJ1-3; a possible D gene is TRBD1 (5 bases). Germline-derived CDR1 and CDR2 are SGHRS and YFSETQ. This CDR3 comprises 15 residues. Trimming shortened V by 1 base and J by 4 bases, and 12 bases separated the two germline ends. DNA of the CDR3: TGCGCCAGCAGCTTGTACGGGACTGTAGGAAACACCATATATTTT. It encodes CASSLYGTVGNTIYF.

This clonotype was seen at least ten times. The chain recombines TRBV19 with TRBJ2-1, with D unclear. V was cut by 1 base and J by 3 bases, with 16 bases left in between. CDR1 is LNHDA and CDR2 is SQIVND in the germline V gene (reference sequence). This CDR3 is built from 17 residues. DNA for the CDR3: TGTGCCAGTAGTATAGCGGAAGGAGCGAGGTTCTACAATGAGCAGTTCTTC. It specifies CASSIAEGARFYNEQFF.

This clonotype has ten or more counts. The J gene is TRBJ2-1, the V gene TRBV6-5, with 16 bases aligning to TRBD2. CDR3 length: 18 residues. The J segment lost 7 bases and the V segment lost 0 bases, leaving 6 bases of the junction unmatched. The V gene's germline CDR1 is MNHEY and CDR2 SVGAGI. CDR3 sequence: CASSYSGTSGGARNEQFF. The CDR3 coding sequence is TGTGCCAGCAGTTACTCGGGGACTAGCGGGGGGGCTCGGAATGAGCAGTTCTTC.

The chain employs TRBV7-2 and TRBJ2-2; D not resolved. The CDR3 is 13 residues long. Between the trimmed V and J ends, which lost 2 bases and 9 bases, there was a span of 10 bases. Germline-derived CDR1 and CDR2 are SGHTA and FQGNSA. CDR3 in DNA: TGTGCCAGCAGCTTAAGAACCAGCAGGGAGCTGTTTTTT. Protein product: CASSLRTSRELFF.

J is TRBJ1-4 and V is TRBV7-8; weak D call: TRBD1 (5 bases). Trimming left V 8 bases short and J 6 bases short, with 16 bases between. The CDR3 is 14 residues long. Germline CDR1 is SGHVS and CDR2 is FQNEAQ. The CDR3 nucleotides read TGTGCCAGCGCAGGGACCACCGGGGATGAAAAACTGTTTTTT. This translates into CASAGTTGDEKLFF. Complete variable domain (other parts from reference TRBV7-8 and TRBJ1-4): GAGVSQSPRYKVAKRGQDVALRCDPISGHVSLFWYQQALGQGPEFLTYFQNEAQLDKSGLPSDRFFAERPEGSVSTLKIQRTQQEDSAVYLCASAGTTGDEKLFFGSGTQLSVL.

The chain is built from TRBV28 and TRBJ1-2; D possibly corresponds to TRBD1 (6 bases). CDR1 MDHEN and CDR2 SYDVKM come from the germline V gene. The CDR3 totals 16 residues. With 4 bases removed from V and 2 bases from J, the gap between germline ends came to 17 bases. The CDR3 DNA follows: TGTGCCAGCAGTTCACCTCTCAGGGGCTCAAACTATGGCTACACCTTC. Translation gives CASSSPLRGSNYGYTF.